This TCR beta chain came from a study of cytomegalovirus exposure and HLA in healthy donors. PCR amplification relied on 60 Vbeta primers (plus 13 Jbeta primers). Here immunoSEQ multiplex PCR was the method, and the copy in TCRdb shows in-frame clones only, minus some. This table holds 95,000 to 120,000 clones, over 65% found once. In germline, CDR1 is SGHTA, CDR2 FQGNSA. The CDR3 has 14 amino acids. Unmatched junction bases numbered 5, after V lost 3 bases and J lost 7 bases. V is TRBV7-2 and J is TRBJ1-5; 8 nucleotides match TRBD1. The TCR originated in a woman under 30 in good health and CMV-seronegative. Input material: PBMCs. In DNA, the CDR3 is TGTGCCAGCAGCTTCGGACAGGGCCGACAGCCCCAGCATTTT. Amino acid sequence: CASSFGQGRQPQHF. Together with reference TRBV7-2 and TRBJ1-5, the CDR3 gives the full variable domain: GAGVSQSPSNKVTEKGKDVELRCDPISGHTALYWYRQSLGQGLEFLIYFQGNSAPDKSGLPSDRFSAERTGGSVSTLTIQRTQQEDSAVYLCASSFGQGRQPQHFGDGTRLSIL.